Shown below are 29 T cell receptor beta chains from a single sample sequenced in a study of tumor-infiltrating lymphocytes in primary liver carcinoma (dated by TCRdb to 2016 to 2017). Total RNA and DNA were co-extracted without cell sorting from roughly 20-30 mg of bulk tissue using the AllPrep DNA/RNA mini kit. Instrument used: Illumina HiSeq 2500. A constant-region primer and ProtoScript II reverse transcriptase were used to reverse-transcribe TCRbeta-specific cDNA from roughly 0.55 ug total RNA. The TCRbeta libraries were prepared through three rounds of nested multiplex PCR following a slightly modified ARM-PCR procedure. Multiplex TRBV1-TRBV30 forward primers and a Cbeta reverse primer were used in the first two PCR rounds, each of which was run for 9 to 11 cycles. TCRdb cleaned the public reads at Q25 with fastp, built clones with MiXCR and kept in-frame beta chains. CDR3 protein duplicates are merged, each entry listing the most common genes and DNA. A total of about 96,000 distinct CDR3 sequences appear in this sample, around 68% of them only once. The ten largest clones take up 27% of the sample.

Material: tumor-adjacent normal liver tissue. These receptors came from a man aged 35-49 years with primary liver carcinoma and hepatitis B virus infection.

The rearrangement joins TRBV20-1 to TRBJ2-7; D may be TRBD1 (6 bases). Trimming removed 3 bases at V and 2 bases at J, with 11 bases between. Germline CDR1 reads DFQATT; CDR2 reads SNEGSKA (reference sequence). CDR3 length equals 13 residues. The CDR3: CSASHTGPYEQYF. The CDR3 DNA follows: TGCAGTGCTAGTCACACAGGGCCCTACGAGCAGTACTTC.

As concerns this clonotype: Since a much larger clone is just one base distant, this may be a read error. J is TRBJ1-3 and V is TRBV6-6; D gene ambiguous. Germline assignment: CDR1 MNHNY and CDR2 SVGAGI (reference sequence). This CDR3 comprises 12 residues. This CDR3 is CASREGRNIIYF. The CDR3 bases are TGTGCCAGCAGAGAAGGAAGAAACATCATATATTTT.

Turning to this clonotype: Relative to the germline gene, one junction end is altered; a read error may explain this. This chain uses TRBV24-1 with TRBJ2-1, with TRBD1 matching 8 bases. CDR3 length: 14 amino acids. Germline CDR1 KGHDR, CDR2 SFDVKD. CDR3 sequence reads: CATRRQGPRDEQLF. In DNA form, the CDR3 reads TGTGCCACCAGAAGACAGGGGCCGAGGGATGAGCAGTTATTC.

In DNA form, the CDR3 reads TGCGCCAGCAGGCAACCTTCCTTCGGGACAGGGAAGGTCGGGGAGCTGTTTTTT. Protein: CASRQPSFGTGKVGELFF. The chain recombines TRBV4-1 with TRBJ2-2; 9 bases are a match to TRBD1. The CDR3 spans 18 residues. Trimming took 6 bases from V and 7 from J; bases not matched to a gene: 18. The V gene's germline CDR1 is MGHRA and CDR2 YSYEKL.

This clonotype was seen ten or more times. The chain recombines TRBV10-3 with TRBJ2-3, with TRBD2 identical over 11 bases. Losses at the gene ends were 4 bases for V and 5 bases for J; bases not matched to a gene: 2. CDR1 and CDR2 from the germline V gene are ENHRY and SYGVKD. This CDR3 comprises 14 residues. The CDR3 DNA reads as TGTGCCATCAGTGGCACTAGCGGGAGAGATACGCAGTATTTT. Its protein product is CAISGTSGRDTQYF.

A remark on this clonotype: At one of its ends the junction is not consistent with the germline gene, which may arise from a read error. V usage is TRBV11-2 and J usage is TRBJ1-1, with D hard to call. Germline CDR1 reads SGHAT; CDR2 reads FQNNGV. This CDR3 has 11 amino acids. The CDR3 DNA reads as TGTGCTAGCATACTTGCAACTGAAGCTTTCTTT. Translated: CASILATEAFF.

Worth noting for this clonotype: The CDR3 carries no conserved terminal phenylalanine or tryptophan, so it likely arises from a read error. The chain has TRBV11-2 and TRBJ2-1; maybe TRBD1 (9 bases). The CDR3 consists of 16 residues. CDR1 is SGHAT, CDR2 FQNNGV, per germline. CDR3 nucleotides: TGTGCCAGCAGCTACGGGGGGGGACAGGGCTACAATGAACAGTTCCTC. Translating gives CASSYGGGQGYNEQFL.

With respect to this clonotype: The conserved phenylalanine or tryptophan is not found at the CDR3 terminus, so this likely reflects a read error. The chain is built from TRBV12-3 or TRBV12-4 and TRBJ1-1; unclear D gene. V lost 7 bases and J lost 4, with 10 bases in between. This CDR3 is built from 12 residues. CDR3 DNA sequence: TGTGCCAGCACGATGCGCAGCACTGAAGCTTTCCTT. This encodes CASTMRSTEAFL.

The genes are TRBV20-1 and TRBJ2-7; no firm D call. V was clipped by 3 bases and J by 3 bases, with 12 bases between them. This CDR3 contains 13 residues. In germline, CDR1 is DFQATT, CDR2 SNEGSKA (reference sequence). The CDR3 is CSASSELGYEQYF. The CDR3 nucleotides are TGCAGTGCTAGTTCGGAACTGGGCTACGAGCAGTACTTC.

Regarding this clonotype: The junction departs from the called germline gene at one end, perhaps through a read error. V is TRBV29-1 and J is TRBJ2-5; D gene uncertain. CDR3 length: 10 residues. Germline values: CDR1 SQVTM, CDR2 ANQGSEA. The CDR3 here is CSVAVETQYF. The CDR3 coding sequence is TGCAGCGTTGCCGTAGAGACCCAATACTTC.

On this clonotype itself: Possible read error: a much larger clone is one base away. V gene TRBV28 combines with J gene TRBJ1-6; no clear D gene. The germline V gene has CDR1 MDHEN and CDR2 SYDVKM. The length of the CDR3 is 16 residues. The V end was cut by 4 bases, the J end by 4 bases, with 14 bases between. The CDR3 here is CASSYRAEGYNSPLHF. The CDR3 DNA reads as TGTGCCAGCAGTTACCGGGCAGAGGGATATAATTCACCCCTCCACTTT.

Judged by abundance, this clonotype is medium-sized. The V call is TRBV11-3, the J call TRBJ2-7; D unclear. V was clipped by 5 bases and J by 2 bases, with 13 bases between them. Looked up from germline, CDR1 is SGHNT and CDR2 is YENEEA. CDR3 length: 14 residues. CDR3 amino acids: CASSDGFPPYEQYF. CDR3 bases: TGTGCCAGCAGCGACGGTTTCCCTCCCTACGAGCAGTACTTC. The entire variable domain, with the rest obtained from reference TRBV11-3 and TRBJ2-7, is as follows: EAGVVQSPRYKIIEKKQPVAFWCNPISGHNTLYWYLQNLGQGPELLIRYENEEAVDDSQLPKDRFSAERLKGVDSTLKIQPAELGDSAVYLCASSDGFPPYEQYFGPGTRLTVT.

Turning to this clonotype: Relative to the germline gene, one junction end is altered; a read error may explain this. The rearrangement links TRBV11-2 to TRBJ2-3, with D possibly being TRBD1 (6 bases). The CDR3 is 15 residues long. CDR1 is SGHAT and CDR2 is FQNNGV in the germline V gene. This CDR3 is CASNLGVGGADTQYF. The CDR3 bases are TGTGCCAGCAACTTAGGGGTAGGGGGAGCGGATACGCAGTATTTT.

For this clonotype: The conserved phenylalanine or tryptophan normally closing the CDR3 is absent here, so this likely arose from a read error. V and J are TRBV30 and TRBJ2-5; D not resolved. The V end was cut by 0 bases, the J end by 0 bases, with 8 bases between. CDR1 is GTSNPN, CDR2 SVGIG, per germline (reference sequence). The CDR3 covers 14 residues. The CDR3 nucleotides read TGTGCCTGGAGTGTACTTCGCTACCAAGAGACCCAGTACCTC. Translating gives CAWSVLRYQETQYL.

To note about this clonotype: A read error may produce the germline difference seen at one junction end. V gene TRBV6-6 combines with J gene TRBJ1-6; no clear D gene. From germline, CDR1 is MNHNY and CDR2 SVGAGI (reference sequence). CDR3 size: 18 residues. For the CDR3, the DNA is TGTGCTAGCAGTTACTTTCTCCGGGCCCCGAGATGGGATTCACCCCTCCACTTT. It translates to CASSYFLRAPRWDSPLHF.

In this sample, this clonotype turned up many times. V and J are TRBV6-5 and TRBJ1-5; 8 nucleotides align to TRBD1. CDR3 length: 13 residues. After removal of 5 bases from V and 6 bases from J, the junction contained 3 bases not matched to a gene. CDR1 MNHEY and CDR2 SVGAGI come from the germline V gene. The CDR3: CASSPDRAQPQHF. CDR3 coding DNA: TGTGCCAGCAGTCCGGACAGGGCTCAGCCCCAGCATTTT.

The chain employs TRBV7-8 and TRBJ2-2; 10 positions agree with TRBD2. Germline V gene sequence: CDR1 SGHVS, CDR2 FQNEAQ. V was pared by 3 bases and J by 7 bases, with 5 bases of the junction left unmatched. The CDR3 extends over 15 amino acids. The CDR3 DNA reads as TGTGCCAGCAGCTTCTCCGGGACTAGCGTCGGGGAGCTGTTTTTT. Translation gives CASSFSGTSVGELFF.

There are a few counts of this clonotype. This may stem from a read error, because a much larger clone lies one nucleotide away. This chain links TRBV5-4 with TRBJ2-1; the D gene is possibly TRBD1 (6 bases). This CDR3 comprises 13 residues. V shed 10 bases and J shed 5 bases, with 16 bases lying between them. Germline V lookup: CDR1 SGHNT, CDR2 YYREEE (reference sequence). CDR3 sequence: CAGDRDKNNEQFF. The CDR3, as DNA: TGTGCCGGCGACCGGGACAAAAACAATGAGCAGTTCTTC.

Notes on this clonotype: A read error may produce the germline difference seen at one junction end. This chain links TRBV7-8 with TRBJ2-5, with 7 nucleotides matching TRBD2. The CDR3 runs 15 residues. Germline V gives CDR1 SGHVS, CDR2 FQNEAQ. The CDR3 here is CASSLAVAGREIQYF. The CDR3 bases are TGTGCCAGCAGCTTAGCGGTGGCGGGGAGGGAGATCCAGTACTTC.

This clonotype qualifies as medium-sized. The V call is TRBV4-1, the J call TRBJ2-7, with a weak D call TRBD1 (6 bases). Germline assignment: CDR1 MGHRA and CDR2 YSYEKL. The CDR3 consists of 12 residues. V shed 6 bases and J shed 1 base, with 7 bases lying between them. CDR3 sequence (DNA): TGCGCCAGCAGAGGGACATCCTACGAGCAGTACTTC. Residues: CASRGTSYEQYF.

With respect to this clonotype: The CDR3 carries no conserved terminal phenylalanine or tryptophan, so it likely arises from a read error. This chain connects TRBV4-1 to TRBJ2-7, with D hard to call. The CDR3 has 15 residues. Germline V gives CDR1 MGHRA, CDR2 YSYEKL. The V gene lost 0 bases and the J gene lost 1 base, with 10 bases spanning the gap. In DNA form, the CDR3 reads TGCGCCAGCAGCCAAGAACCCACCCGTTCCTACGAGCAGTACTTA. Its translation: CASSQEPTRSYEQYL.

This clonotype was seen more than once but under ten times. This could be a read error, since a much larger clone is one nucleotide away. This chain connects TRBV6-5 to TRBJ2-3; TRBD1 or TRBD2 may be the D gene (5 bases each). The germline V gene has CDR1 MNHEY and CDR2 SVGAGI. This CDR3 comprises 16 residues. The CDR3 DNA reads TGTGCCAACAGTCTACACGGGACCGGAGTTCGAGATACGCAGTATTTT. Translated: CANSLHGTGVRDTQYF.

Details on this clonotype: A much larger clone differs from this one at a single base, so this may be a read error. The rearrangement joins TRBV6-5 to TRBJ2-6; tentative D call: TRBD2 (7 bases). The CDR3 is 19 residues long. Germline CDR1 is MNHEY and CDR2 is SVGAGI. Here the CDR3 reads CVTRALRGRAFSGANVLTF. The CDR3 nucleotides read TGTGTCACCAGAGCCCTTAGGGGGAGGGCCTTCTCTGGGGCCAACGTCCTGACTTTC.

Of note for this clonotype: This may come from a read error, since a much larger clone is one base off. For the CDR3, the DNA is TGTGCCAACAGCCCGTCCACCCTGACTGGCGCCTACGAGCAGTACTTC. Its translation: CANSPSTLTGAYEQYF. The rearrangement uses TRBV5-5 and TRBJ2-7; D unresolved. Per germline, CDR1 SGHKS and CDR2 YYEKEE (reference sequence). This CDR3 contains 16 residues. Complete variable domain (other parts from reference TRBV5-5 and TRBJ2-7): DAGVTQSPTHLIKTRGQQVTLRCSPISGHKSVSWYQQVLGQGPQFIFQYYEKEERGRGNFPDRFSARQFPNYSSELNVNALLLGDSALYLCANSPSTLTGAYEQYFGPGTRLTVT.

As regards this clonotype: Since no conserved phenylalanine or tryptophan closes the CDR3, a read error is the likely cause. The DNA is omitted, as the CDR3 cannot be located on it reliably, and the CDR3 follows TCRdb's listing. The V and J genes are TRBV6-1 and TRBJ1-4; TRBD1, the table's D call, was not compared with the DNA. The CDR3 length is 15 residues, termini included. CDR1 is MNHNS and CDR2 is SASEGT in the germline V gene. CDR3 protein: CASMPQDATNEKLSL.

This clonotype was counted many times. The CDR3 nucleotides are TGTGCCAGCAGCCCCAGGGTACGGGCCCAAGAGACCCAGTACTTC. It specifies CASSPRVRAQETQYF. The V call is TRBV6-6, the J call TRBJ2-5, with D perhaps TRBD1 (5 bases). V was clipped by 6 bases and J by 1 base, with 15 bases between them. The CDR3 length is 15 residues. Looked up from germline, CDR1 is MNHNY and CDR2 is SVGAGI (reference sequence).

The V and J genes are TRBV18 and TRBJ2-2; 14 bases agree with TRBD2. The CDR3 is 18 amino acids. The germline V gene encodes CDR1 KGHSH and CDR2 LQKENI. The ends lost 4 bases at V and 8 bases at J; junction bases unmatched: 12. CDR3 sequence reads: CASSRPGLAGVGTGELFF. The CDR3 coding sequence is TGTGCCAGCTCACGACCGGGACTAGCGGGAGTAGGGACAGGGGAGCTGTTTTTT.

As regards this clonotype: Being one base from a much bigger clone, this may be a read error. The chain uses TRBV6-5 and TRBJ2-5, with 7 bases that match TRBD2. Germline-derived CDR1 and CDR2 are MNHEY and SVGAGI. With 5 bases clipped from V and 7 bases from J, the junction kept 7 bases outside the gene matches. There are 13 residues in the CDR3. The CDR3, as DNA: TGTGCCAGCAGTCTGACTAGCCGGGTGACCCAGTACTTC. Protein product: CASSLTSRVTQYF.

The chain employs TRBV5-1 and TRBJ2-5, with D perhaps TRBD1 or TRBD2 (6 bases each). Germline V gene data show CDR1 as SGHRS and CDR2 as YFSETQ. The CDR3 is made up of 16 amino acids. V was shortened by 1 base and J by 1 base, with 14 bases between the two germline ends. The CDR3 nucleotides are TGCGCCAGCAGCTTGCAAGGGGGGTCCTGCCAAGAGACCCAGTACTTC. This translates into CASSLQGGSCQETQYF.